Below, 7 T cell receptor beta chains from the same sample are listed, as sequenced in a study. MiXCR, run by TCRdb on the 5' RACE reads, gives a single entry per CDR3 protein. Here the sample spans about 57,000 distinct CDR3 sequences, around 28% being singletons. What was sequenced was tumor-infiltrating memory CD4+ T cells sorted from the breast tumor. The sample's subset: memory CD4+ T cells, CD4+CD45RO+CD25-. The receptors stem from a female donor with breast cancer.

V and J are TRBV29-1 and TRBJ1-1, with D perhaps matching TRBD1 (5 bases). The CDR3 length is 12 residues. Trimming removed 6 bases at V and 2 bases at J, with 10 bases between. Germline V gene sequence: CDR1 SQVTM, CDR2 ANQGSEA. The CDR3 reads CSVGHSNTEAFF. CDR3 sequence (DNA): TGCAGCGTGGGGCACAGTAACACTGAAGCTTTCTTT.

V usage is TRBV19 and J usage is TRBJ1-5; 8 bases fit TRBD1. CDR1 LNHDA and CDR2 SQIVND come from the germline V gene (reference sequence). CDR3 length: 15 residues. V lost 6 bases, J lost 6 bases, and 10 bases stayed unmatched. Here the CDR3 reads CASSPRTGSSQPQHF. DNA for the CDR3: TGTGCCAGTAGCCCCCGGACAGGGTCGAGTCAGCCCCAGCATTTT. The full variable domain, its missing parts supplied by reference TRBV19 and TRBJ1-5, is DGGITQSPKYLFRKEGQNVTLSCEQNLNHDAMYWYRQDPGQGLRLIYYSQIVNDFQKGDIAEGYSVSREKKESFPLTVTSAQKNPTAFYLCASSPRTGSSQPQHFGDGTRLSIL.

This clonotype was detected once. V gene TRBV20-1 combines with J gene TRBJ2-3; D gene unclear. The CDR3 runs 14 residues. V lost 6 bases and J 0 bases, leaving 13 bases between the germline ends. Germline values: CDR1 DFQATT, CDR2 SNEGSKA (reference sequence). The CDR3 sequence is CSAGRQPSTDTQYF. As DNA, the CDR3 is TGCAGTGCGGGAAGACAACCTAGCACAGATACGCAGTATTTT.

The DNA for the CDR3 is TGTGCCAGCAGCTCCGACAGCTATGGCTACACCTTC. Encoded protein: CASSSDSYGYTF. This chain joins TRBV7-9 and TRBJ1-2, with a possible D match to TRBD1 (5 bases). Germline lookup yields CDR1 SEHNR and CDR2 FQNEAQ (reference sequence). V dropped 4 bases and J dropped 4 bases, with 7 bases sitting between them. The CDR3 is 12 amino acids.

As for this clonotype: At one end the junction does not follow the germline gene, possibly because of a read error. The chain carries TRBV5-1 and TRBJ2-2; the D gene could be TRBD1 or TRBD2 (5 bases each). The germline V gene encodes CDR1 SGHRS and CDR2 YFSETQ. The length of the CDR3 is 13 residues. DNA of the CDR3: TGCGCCAGCAGTCGGGACCGTCCCGGGGAGCTGTGTTTT. Translated, it gives CASSRDRPGELCF.

J is TRBJ2-5 and V is TRBV9; D uncertain. Germline loops: CDR1 SGDLS, CDR2 YYNGEE. The CDR3 is 13 residues long. V was cut by 3 bases and J by 0 bases, with 6 bases left in between. CDR3 residues: CASSDRDQETQYF. For the CDR3, the DNA is TGTGCCAGCAGCGACCGGGACCAAGAGACCCAGTACTTC.

The chain carries TRBV20-1 and TRBJ2-1, with a weak D call TRBD1 (6 bases). The CDR3 runs 14 residues. Trimming removed 2 bases from V and 7 bases from J, with 15 bases in between. Per the germline V gene, CDR1 is DFQATT and CDR2 is SNEGSKA (reference sequence). The CDR3 nucleotides are TGCAGTGCTAGAACACGCAGGGGTCGGAATGAGCAGTTCTTC. Its protein product is CSARTRRGRNEQFF.